This entry describes one T cell receptor (beta chain). Its antigen remains unidentified. Cells were stimulated nonspecifically with anti-CD3/anti-CD28 magnetic beads. Sorting selected CD4+ T cells upregulating both CD40 ligand and CD69. Donors had undetectable plasma HIV-1 RNA, under 50 copies/mL, for 4+ years. Donors had CD4+ T cell counts above 400 cells/uL and were CMV-seropositive. Germline CDR1 and CDR2: MNHEY and SVGAGI. The CDR3 covers 15 residues. The data belong to a study of persistence of HIV-infected CD4 T cells. Study-wide background: Multiple blood draws of up to about 180 mL, except a couple of donors with single leukapheresis.

The libraries were made with immunoSEQ version 4 in survey mode. Sequencing used immunoSEQ multiplex PCR; TCRdb keeps in-frame clones, though not all of them. The sample shows about 43,000 clones, 89% of them seen only once. Broader study findings: Proviral oligoclonality tracked with TCR oligoclonality within the same sorted cells.

The TCR was taken from an adult man with HIV who was CMV-seropositive. The gene calls are TRBV6-5 and TRBJ1-4; possibly TRBD1 for D (5 bases). Material: CD4+ T cells sorted from PBMCs after roughly 18-hour stimulation, obtained from a patient who received antiretroviral therapy. As DNA, the CDR3 is TGTGCAGGAGGTCCCAGGGATGCAACTAATGAAAAACTGTTTTTT. It is translated as CAGGPRDATNEKLFF.